The rows below give T cell receptor beta chains drawn from one sample of a study of T cells in Graves' hyperthyroidism and ophthalmopathy. TCRdb reprocessed the multiplex PCR reads with MiXCR, giving one entry per CDR3 protein. The sample lists about 720,000 distinct CDR3 sequences, roughly 20% occurring once. Sequencing input: blood. These receptors came from a woman aged 50 to 60 with Graves' hyperthyroidism that later progressed to Graves' ophthalmopathy. Both conserved end residues are part of each CDR3. Fields, in order: J gene, V gene, clone size, D gene, CDR3 length, CDR3 DNA, CDR3 protein. D genes are given only for firm matches. A clone size is listed for some rows: how often the clone was seen (once, few, many), or a class if it is expanded.

j_gene: TRBJ2-5; v_gene: TRBV7-9; abundance: NA; d_gene: NA; len: 17; CDR3nt: TGTGCCAGCAGCTCATATTACGGGGGGCTTAAAATCGAGACCCAGTACTTC; CDR3aa: CASSSYYGGLKIETQYF
j_gene: TRBJ1-2; v_gene: TRBV2; abundance: NA; d_gene: NA; len: 12; CDR3nt: TGTGCCAGCGGGCAGGGCGGGTATGGCTACACCTTC; CDR3aa: CASGQGGYGYTF
j_gene: TRBJ1-2; v_gene: TRBV10-3; abundance: NA; d_gene: NA; len: 13; CDR3nt: TGTGCCATCAGTGACCCCCCGGGAGATGGCTACACCTTC; CDR3aa: CAISDPPGDGYTF
j_gene: TRBJ2-2; v_gene: TRBV18; abundance: NA; d_gene: NA; len: 15; CDR3nt: TGTGCCAGCTCACCAACAACTGCGGACACCGGGGAGCTGTTTTTT; CDR3aa: CASSPTTADTGELFF
j_gene: TRBJ2-7; v_gene: TRBV20-1; abundance: NA; d_gene: TRBD2; len: 16; CDR3nt: TGCAGTGCTCACGTAGTCAAAGGACTAGTCCTCTACGAGCAGTACTTC; CDR3aa: CSAHVVKGLVLYEQYF
j_gene: TRBJ2-5; v_gene: TRBV6-1; abundance: many; d_gene: NA; len: 10; CDR3nt: TGTGCCAGCACGGGTGAGACCCAGTACTTC; CDR3aa: CASTGETQYF
j_gene: TRBJ1-6; v_gene: TRBV4-1; abundance: few; d_gene: TRBD1; len: 16; CDR3nt: TGCGCCAGCAGCCAAGATGTGGGACAGGGGACTTCACCCCTCCACTTT; CDR3aa: CASSQDVGQGTSPLHF
j_gene: TRBJ1-4; v_gene: TRBV10-1; abundance: NA; d_gene: NA; len: 14; CDR3nt: TGCGCCAGCAGTGACAGTTCAACTAATGAAAAACTGTTTTTT; CDR3aa: CASSDSSTNEKLFF
j_gene: TRBJ1-1; v_gene: TRBV6-1; abundance: few; d_gene: NA; len: 16; CDR3nt: TGTGCCAGCATTTCCTTATCCGGGATCAAGAACACTGAAGCTTTCTTT; CDR3aa: CASISLSGIKNTEAFF
j_gene: TRBJ1-3; v_gene: TRBV7-6; abundance: once; d_gene: NA; len: 16; CDR3nt: TGTGCCAGCAGCTTAGGTACCGGGGACGGTGGAAACACCATATATTTT; CDR3aa: CASSLGTGDGGNTIYF
j_gene: TRBJ1-1; v_gene: TRBV6-1; abundance: many; d_gene: TRBD1; len: 13; CDR3nt: TGTGCCAGCAGTAGGGGACAGTACACTGAAGCTTTCTTT; CDR3aa: CASSRGQYTEAFF
j_gene: TRBJ2-3; v_gene: TRBV7-6; abundance: many; d_gene: NA; len: 15; CDR3nt: TGTGCCAGCAGCTCTCAACCGGGGACCACAGATACGCAGTATTTT; CDR3aa: CASSSQPGTTDTQYF
j_gene: TRBJ1-6; v_gene: TRBV9; abundance: NA; d_gene: TRBD1; len: 16; CDR3nt: TGTGCCAGCAGCCGCGAGGGGACAGTCCCAAATTCACCCCTCCACTTT; CDR3aa: CASSREGTVPNSPLHF
j_gene: TRBJ1-6; v_gene: TRBV5-4; abundance: many; d_gene: TRBD1; len: 14; CDR3nt: TGTGCCAGCAGCGGCGGGACAGGTGGCTCACCCCTCCACTTT; CDR3aa: CASSGGTGGSPLHF
j_gene: TRBJ1-1; v_gene: TRBV6-5; abundance: many; d_gene: NA; len: 18; CDR3nt: TGTGCCAGCAGTTACTCGATTGTAGTCGGAACCGCGAACACTGAAGCTTTCTTT; CDR3aa: CASSYSIVVGTANTEAFF
j_gene: TRBJ1-6; v_gene: TRBV6-5; abundance: NA; d_gene: NA; len: 16; CDR3nt: TGTGCCAGCAGTTACGATCATCAGTTCTATAATTCACCCCTCCACTTT; CDR3aa: CASSYDHQFYNSPLHF
j_gene: TRBJ2-3; v_gene: TRBV2; abundance: NA; d_gene: NA; len: 15; CDR3nt: TGTGCCAGCAGCAAGGAAGAATTTAGCACAGATACGCAGTATTTT; CDR3aa: CASSKEEFSTDTQYF
j_gene: TRBJ1-6; v_gene: TRBV10-3; abundance: NA; d_gene: TRBD1; len: 17; CDR3nt: TGTGCCATCAGTGAGCTATTTAGGACAGGGGTGGATTCACCCCTCCACTTT; CDR3aa: CAISELFRTGVDSPLHF
j_gene: TRBJ1-3; v_gene: TRBV7-9; abundance: many; d_gene: NA; len: 15; CDR3nt: TGTGCCAGCAACCCCTCCCAAGTATCTGGAAACACCATATATTTT; CDR3aa: CASNPSQVSGNTIYF
j_gene: TRBJ1-1; v_gene: TRBV5-1; abundance: many; d_gene: NA; len: 13; CDR3nt: TGCGCCAGCAGCTTGGTAATGGACACTGAAGCTTTCTTT; CDR3aa: CASSLVMDTEAFF
j_gene: TRBJ2-5; v_gene: TRBV12-3/TRBV12-4; abundance: many; d_gene: NA; len: 14; CDR3nt: TGTGCCAGCGGGGGGACGGTGAGGATGGAGACCCAGTACTTC; CDR3aa: CASGGTVRMETQYF
j_gene: TRBJ2-2; v_gene: TRBV7-2; abundance: NA; d_gene: NA; len: 15; CDR3nt: TGTGCCAGCAGCTTATGTCTAGAATTGTACGGGGAGCTGTTTTTT; CDR3aa: CASSLCLELYGELFF
j_gene: TRBJ2-5; v_gene: TRBV7-8; abundance: many; d_gene: TRBD1; len: 16; CDR3nt: TGTGCCAGCAGCTCCCGGGACAGGGGTGGTGGGGAGACCCAGTACTTC; CDR3aa: CASSSRDRGGGETQYF
j_gene: TRBJ1-1; v_gene: TRBV4-1; abundance: few; d_gene: NA; len: 15; CDR3nt: TGCGCCAGCAGCCAAGACAACAGGGTATGGACTGAAGCTTTCTTT; CDR3aa: CASSQDNRVWTEAFF
j_gene: TRBJ2-1; v_gene: TRBV5-4; abundance: NA; d_gene: TRBD1; len: 13; CDR3nt: TGTGCCACCGGGACAGTCTTCCTCAATGAGCAGTTCTTC; CDR3aa: CATGTVFLNEQFF
j_gene: TRBJ1-5; v_gene: TRBV19; abundance: few; d_gene: NA; len: 14; CDR3nt: TGTGCCAGTAGTGTCTCCGCGGGAGATCAGCCCCAGCATTTT; CDR3aa: CASSVSAGDQPQHF
j_gene: TRBJ2-1; v_gene: TRBV7-2; abundance: NA; d_gene: NA; len: 15; CDR3nt: TGTGCCAGCAGGTCGAATGGGGGAAGCACCGATGAGCAGTTCTTC; CDR3aa: CASRSNGGSTDEQFF